This TCR beta chain was identified in a study of T cells in Graves' hyperthyroidism and ophthalmopathy. Patients between 18 and 65 years old had hyperthyroidism, newly diagnosed and lasting under 2 months. Uncontrolled infection, other autoimmune disease, pregnancy or lactation disqualified patients from enrolment. Amplified TCR beta CDR3 regions derived from RNA transcripts. The HTBI set primed first-round TCR CDR3 RT-PCR. TCRdb reprocessed the multiplex PCR reads via MiXCR and lists one record per CDR3 protein. The repertoire holds 250,000 or so distinct CDR3 sequences, more than 14% seen once, with 10% to 15% in the top ten. Many counts were recorded for this clonotype. Its antigen is undetermined. This CDR3 has 16 amino acids. CDR1 MDHEN and CDR2 SYDVKM come from the germline V gene. The V gene lost 6 bases and the J gene lost 3 bases, with 17 bases spanning the gap. General observations from the study: Ophthalmopathy stood apart from stable hyperthyroidism in a 13 V-J model.

Sequenced input: blood. J is TRBJ2-2 and V is TRBV28, with D possibly TRBD2 on 5 matching bases. This clonotype originated in a woman between 40 and 50 years old with Graves' hyperthyroidism that later progressed to Graves' ophthalmopathy. The CDR3 sequence is CASRLGSFSYTGELFF. The CDR3 DNA reads TGTGCCAGCAGACTAGGGTCCTTTTCCTACACCGGGGAGCTGTTTTTT.